Detailed here is one TCR beta chain. Trimming removed 5 bases from V and 0 bases from J; junction bases left unmatched: 6. In germline, CDR1 is SGHTA, CDR2 FQGNSA. This CDR3 comprises 16 residues. The entry originates in a study of blood T cell repertoires in COVID-19. Study-level information: Acute and convalescent COVID-19 specimens originated in the United States, Italy and Spain.

Source study methods: The authors estimated nucleated cell counts from reference gene primer amplification. The protocol was immunoSEQ multiplex PCR, while the TCRdb copy is restricted to in-frame clones and leaves out a portion. D and trimming were read from the DNA, whereas the V and J calls and clone size are those reported in that table. The sample holds about 220,000 clones, approximately 80% seen once. The TCR originated in a human donor in a cohort sampled during active COVID-19. The V call is TRBV7-2, the J call TRBJ1-3; 8 nucleotides line up with TRBD1. The sample taken for sequencing was peripheral blood. Here the CDR3 DNA reads TGTGCCAGCAGCCCTAGGACAGGGAACTCTGGAAACACCATATATTTT. Translated: CASSPRTGNSGNTIYF.